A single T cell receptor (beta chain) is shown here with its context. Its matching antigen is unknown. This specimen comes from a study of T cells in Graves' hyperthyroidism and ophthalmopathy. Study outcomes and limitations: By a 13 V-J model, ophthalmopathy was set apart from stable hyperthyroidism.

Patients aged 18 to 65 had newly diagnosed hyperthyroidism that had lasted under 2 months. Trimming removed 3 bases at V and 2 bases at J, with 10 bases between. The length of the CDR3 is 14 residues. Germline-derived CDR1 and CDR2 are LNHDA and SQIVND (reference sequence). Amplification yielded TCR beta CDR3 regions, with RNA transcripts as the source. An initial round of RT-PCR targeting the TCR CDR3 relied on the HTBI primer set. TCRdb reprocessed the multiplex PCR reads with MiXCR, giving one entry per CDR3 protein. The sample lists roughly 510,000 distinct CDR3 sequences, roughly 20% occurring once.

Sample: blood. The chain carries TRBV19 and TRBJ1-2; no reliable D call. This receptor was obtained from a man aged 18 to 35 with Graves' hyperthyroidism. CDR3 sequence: CASSITRFNYGYTF. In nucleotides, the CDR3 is TGTGCCAGTAGTATTACCCGGTTCAACTATGGCTACACCTTC. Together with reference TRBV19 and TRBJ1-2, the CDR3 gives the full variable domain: DGGITQSPKYLFRKEGQNVTLSCEQNLNHDAMYWYRQDPGQGLRLIYYSQIVNDFQKGDIAEGYSVSREKKESFPLTVTSAQKNPTAFYLCASSITRFNYGYTFGSGTRLTVV.